These T cell receptor beta chains were read from a single sample in a study of blood T cell repertoires in COVID-19. Measured with immunoSEQ multiplex PCR; TCRdb has only the in-frame clones, and not every one. The data show 250,000 to 350,000 clones, with roughly nine tenths seen just once and under 2.5% held by the top ten. The sample consisted of PBMCs or T cells enriched from blood (not recorded which). The receptors shown here come from a woman aged 18-29 years who had recovered from COVID-19. CDR3s include the opening cysteine and the closing phenylalanine or tryptophan. D genes are given only for firm matches. Only some rows state a clone size, as once, few, many or a class for expanded clones.

V gene: TRBV3-1/TRBV3-2; D gene: -; clone size: -; J gene: TRBJ1-1; CDR3 protein: CASSPPFADTEAFF; CDR3 DNA: TGTGCCAGCAGCCCCCCCTTTGCGGACACTGAAGCTTTCTTT
V gene: TRBV5-1; D gene: TRBD1; clone size: -; J gene: TRBJ1-2; CDR3 protein: CASSPDRGLGGYTF; CDR3 DNA: TGCGCCAGCAGCCCTGACAGGGGGCTGGGCGGCTACACCTTC
V gene: TRBV3-1/TRBV3-2; D gene: TRBD1; clone size: -; J gene: TRBJ1-6; CDR3 protein: CASSQVPGGNSPLHF; CDR3 DNA: TGTGCCAGCAGCCAAGTACCAGGGGGAAATTCACCCCTCCACTTT
V gene: TRBV9; D gene: -; clone size: few; J gene: TRBJ2-7; CDR3 protein: CASSQGRALVEQYF; CDR3 DNA: TGTGCCAGCAGCCAGGGTCGTGCCTTAGTTGAGCAGTACTTC
V gene: TRBV6-6; D gene: TRBD2; clone size: -; J gene: TRBJ2-7; CDR3 protein: CASMPLRETYEQYF; CDR3 DNA: TGTGCCAGCATGCCCCTGCGGGAGACCTACGAGCAGTACTTC
V gene: TRBV6-6; D gene: -; clone size: -; J gene: TRBJ1-1; CDR3 protein: CASSYVATEAFF; CDR3 DNA: TGTGCCAGCAGTTACGTGGCCACTGAAGCTTTCTTT
V gene: TRBV7-2; D gene: TRBD1; clone size: -; J gene: TRBJ1-1; CDR3 protein: CASSLRQGTEAFF; CDR3 DNA: TGTGCCAGCAGCTTAAGACAGGGAACTGAAGCTTTCTTT
V gene: TRBV2; D gene: TRBD2; clone size: -; J gene: TRBJ2-2; CDR3 protein: CASRLGLAVTGELFF; CDR3 DNA: TGTGCCAGCAGGTTGGGACTAGCGGTCACCGGGGAGCTGTTTTTT
V gene: TRBV10-1; D gene: TRBD1; clone size: -; J gene: TRBJ2-1; CDR3 protein: CASSSGTGVYNEQFF; CDR3 DNA: TGCGCCAGCAGTTCTGGGACAGGCGTTTACAATGAGCAGTTCTTC
V gene: TRBV5-1; D gene: TRBD2; clone size: -; J gene: TRBJ2-5; CDR3 protein: CASSLGLAGGIPQETQYF; CDR3 DNA: TGCGCCAGCAGCTTGGGACTAGCGGGGGGGATTCCCCAAGAGACCCAGTACTTC
V gene: TRBV12-3/TRBV12-4; D gene: -; clone size: -; J gene: TRBJ2-3; CDR3 protein: CASSLRGDTQYF; CDR3 DNA: TGTGCCAGCAGTTTAAGGGGAGATACGCAGTATTTT
V gene: TRBV29-1; D gene: -; clone size: -; J gene: TRBJ1-1; CDR3 protein: CSVFQAGMNTEAFF; CDR3 DNA: TGCAGCGTTTTTCAGGCAGGAATGAACACTGAAGCTTTCTTT
V gene: TRBV2; D gene: -; clone size: -; J gene: TRBJ1-4; CDR3 protein: CASLPRDRLGEKLFF; CDR3 DNA: TGTGCCAGCCTACCACGGGATCGCCTGGGGGAAAAACTGTTTTTT
V gene: TRBV2; D gene: -; clone size: -; J gene: TRBJ1-2; CDR3 protein: CASSARTAYGYTF; CDR3 DNA: TGTGCCAGCAGCGCCAGGACAGCTTATGGCTACACCTTC
V gene: TRBV9; D gene: TRBD2; clone size: -; J gene: TRBJ2-1; CDR3 protein: CASSVELGLAGHSSYNEQFF; CDR3 DNA: TGTGCCAGCAGCGTAGAGTTAGGACTAGCGGGACATAGCTCCTACAATGAGCAGTTCTTC
V gene: TRBV6-5; D gene: TRBD1; clone size: -; J gene: TRBJ2-5; CDR3 protein: CASSYLGQGETQYF; CDR3 DNA: TGTGCCAGCAGTTACCTTGGACAGGGAGAGACCCAGTACTTC
V gene: TRBV7-8; D gene: -; clone size: -; J gene: TRBJ2-7; CDR3 protein: CASIGNRDSYEQYF; CDR3 DNA: TGTGCCAGCATCGGAAACAGGGATAGCTACGAGCAGTACTTC
V gene: TRBV7-2; D gene: TRBD2; clone size: -; J gene: TRBJ2-7; CDR3 protein: CASSSGERGPLTYEQYF; CDR3 DNA: TGTGCCAGCAGCTCCGGTGAGCGGGGGCCCCTTACCTACGAGCAGTACTTC
V gene: TRBV19; D gene: TRBD1; clone size: -; J gene: TRBJ1-6; CDR3 protein: CASSKLQGTGGVNSPLHF; CDR3 DNA: TGTGCCAGTAGTAAGCTCCAAGGGACAGGGGGCGTGAATTCACCCCTCCACTTT
V gene: TRBV5-1; D gene: -; clone size: once; J gene: TRBJ2-5; CDR3 protein: CASSSLQVDRETQYF; CDR3 DNA: TGCGCCAGCAGCTCGTTACAGGTTGATCGGGAGACCCAGTACTTC
V gene: TRBV20-1; D gene: -; clone size: -; J gene: TRBJ1-1; CDR3 protein: CSALANKNAFF; CDR3 DNA: TGCAGTGCTTTAGCAAATAAAAACGCTTTCTTT
V gene: TRBV19; D gene: -; clone size: -; J gene: TRBJ1-3; CDR3 protein: CASSILSVSFSGNTIYF; CDR3 DNA: TGTGCCAGTAGTATATTGAGTGTAAGCTTCTCTGGAAACACCATATATTTT
V gene: TRBV30; D gene: TRBD2; clone size: few; J gene: TRBJ2-3; CDR3 protein: CAWNTGGSDTQYF; CDR3 DNA: TGTGCCTGGAATACGGGGGGATCAGATACGCAGTATTTT
V gene: TRBV6-5; D gene: TRBD1; clone size: few; J gene: TRBJ2-7; CDR3 protein: CATGGTYEQYF; CDR3 DNA: TGTGCGACAGGGGGTACCTACGAGCAGTACTTC
V gene: TRBV21-1; D gene: -; clone size: -; J gene: TRBJ1-4; CDR3 protein: CASKDRVYEKLFF; CDR3 DNA: TGTGCCAGCAAGGACAGGGTATACGAAAAACTGTTTTTT
V gene: TRBV29-1; D gene: TRBD1; clone size: -; J gene: TRBJ2-7; CDR3 protein: CSATGTGSYEQYF; CDR3 DNA: TGCAGCGCAACCGGGACAGGGTCCTACGAGCAGTACTTC
V gene: TRBV5-1; D gene: -; clone size: -; J gene: TRBJ1-4; CDR3 protein: CASSPTTSTNEKLFF; CDR3 DNA: TGCGCCAGCAGCCCTACGACTTCAACTAATGAAAAACTGTTTTTT
V gene: TRBV21-1; D gene: -; clone size: -; J gene: TRBJ1-2; CDR3 protein: CASSGAETGHHDGYTF; CDR3 DNA: TGTGCCAGCAGCGGGGCCGAAACAGGGCACCACGACGGCTACACCTTC
V gene: TRBV7-7; D gene: -; clone size: -; J gene: TRBJ2-1; CDR3 protein: CASSLRVGGEQFF; CDR3 DNA: TGTGCTAGCAGCCTCAGGGTTGGAGGGGAGCAGTTCTTC
V gene: TRBV18; D gene: -; clone size: -; J gene: TRBJ1-3; CDR3 protein: CASSNDQGATGNTIYF; CDR3 DNA: TGTGCCAGCTCTAACGACCAGGGCGCTACCGGAAACACCATATATTTT
V gene: TRBV27; D gene: TRBD2; clone size: -; J gene: TRBJ2-1; CDR3 protein: CASSPYRAGVHSYNEQFF; CDR3 DNA: TGTGCCAGCAGTCCCTACCGAGCGGGGGTACACTCCTACAATGAGCAGTTCTTC
V gene: TRBV5-6; D gene: -; clone size: once; J gene: TRBJ2-1; CDR3 protein: CASSLWGLNEQFF; CDR3 DNA: TGTGCCAGCAGCTTGTGGGGGCTCAATGAGCAGTTCTTC
V gene: TRBV19; D gene: TRBD1; clone size: -; J gene: TRBJ2-7; CDR3 protein: CASSGGTGGREQYF; CDR3 DNA: TGTGCCAGTAGTGGCGGGACAGGGGGGCGGGAGCAGTACTTC
V gene: TRBV6-4; D gene: TRBD1; clone size: once; J gene: TRBJ1-5; CDR3 protein: CASSDGTGSNQPQHF; CDR3 DNA: TGTGCCAGCAGTGACGGGACAGGGAGCAATCAGCCCCAGCATTTT
V gene: TRBV12-3/TRBV12-4; D gene: -; clone size: -; J gene: TRBJ1-5; CDR3 protein: CASSFFNQPQHF; CDR3 DNA: TGTGCCAGCAGTTTCTTCAATCAGCCCCAGCATTTT
V gene: TRBV5-1; D gene: -; clone size: -; J gene: TRBJ1-1; CDR3 protein: CASSPGTVNTEAFF; CDR3 DNA: TGCGCCAGCAGCCCGGGTACGGTGAACACTGAAGCTTTCTTT
V gene: TRBV29-1; D gene: TRBD1; clone size: -; J gene: TRBJ2-1; CDR3 protein: CSGWDRGHSYNEQFF; CDR3 DNA: TGCAGTGGATGGGACAGGGGGCATTCTTACAATGAGCAGTTCTTC
V gene: TRBV9; D gene: TRBD2; clone size: -; J gene: TRBJ2-3; CDR3 protein: CASRDPSTTSGFTSTDTQYF; CDR3 DNA: TGTGCCAGCAGGGACCCTAGTACAACTAGCGGGTTCACTAGCACAGATACGCAGTATTTT
V gene: TRBV5-6; D gene: TRBD2; clone size: -; J gene: TRBJ2-5; CDR3 protein: CASSSQRGGETQYF; CDR3 DNA: TGTGCCAGCAGCTCACAGCGGGGCGGGGAGACCCAGTACTTC
V gene: TRBV10-2; D gene: -; clone size: -; J gene: TRBJ1-2; CDR3 protein: CASSSAADFYGYTF; CDR3 DNA: TGCGCCAGCAGTTCCGCCGCAGACTTCTATGGCTACACCTTC
V gene: TRBV6-5; D gene: -; clone size: -; J gene: TRBJ1-1; CDR3 protein: CASPTGWGNTEAFF; CDR3 DNA: TGTGCCAGCCCCACGGGGTGGGGGAACACTGAAGCTTTCTTT
V gene: TRBV25-1; D gene: -; clone size: -; J gene: TRBJ2-2; CDR3 protein: CASSELVGGNTGELFF; CDR3 DNA: TGTGCCAGCAGTGAACTGGTGGGGGGAAACACCGGGGAGCTGTTTTTT
V gene: TRBV23-1; D gene: TRBD1; clone size: -; J gene: TRBJ2-7; CDR3 protein: CASRDRVTYEQYF; CDR3 DNA: TGCGCCAGCCGTGACAGGGTCACCTACGAGCAGTACTTC